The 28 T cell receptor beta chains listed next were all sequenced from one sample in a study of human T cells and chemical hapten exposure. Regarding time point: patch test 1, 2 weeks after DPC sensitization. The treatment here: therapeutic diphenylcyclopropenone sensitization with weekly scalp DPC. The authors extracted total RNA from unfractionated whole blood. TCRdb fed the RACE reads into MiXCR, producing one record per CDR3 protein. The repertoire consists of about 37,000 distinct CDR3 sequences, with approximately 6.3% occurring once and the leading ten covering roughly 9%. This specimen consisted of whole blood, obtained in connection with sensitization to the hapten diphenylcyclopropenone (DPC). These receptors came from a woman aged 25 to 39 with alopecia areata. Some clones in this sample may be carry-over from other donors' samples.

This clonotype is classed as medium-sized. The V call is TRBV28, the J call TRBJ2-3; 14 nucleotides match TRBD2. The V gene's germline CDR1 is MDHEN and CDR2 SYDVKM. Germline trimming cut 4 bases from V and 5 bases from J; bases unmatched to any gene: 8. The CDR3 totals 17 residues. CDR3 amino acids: CASSSVSGLAGEDTQYF. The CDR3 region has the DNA TGTGCCAGCAGTTCCGTTTCGGGACTAGCGGGGGAAGATACGCAGTATTTT.

The CDR3 here is CSAGPRDQTAEAFF. The CDR3 bases are TGCAGTGCTGGACCACGGGACCAAACCGCTGAAGCTTTCTTT. The chain links TRBV20-1 to TRBJ1-1; perhaps TRBD1 as D (5 bases). The CDR3 extends over 14 amino acids. Trimming took off 5 bases at V and 6 bases at J, with 19 bases between the two ends. CDR1 DFQATT and CDR2 SNEGSKA come from the germline V gene (reference sequence).

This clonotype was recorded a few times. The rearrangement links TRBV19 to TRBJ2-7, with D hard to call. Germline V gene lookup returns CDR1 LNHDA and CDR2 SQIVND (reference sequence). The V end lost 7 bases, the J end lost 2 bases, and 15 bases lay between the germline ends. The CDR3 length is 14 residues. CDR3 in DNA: TGTGCCAGTACTCGGACGGCCAGTACCTACGAGCAGTACTTC. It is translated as CASTRTASTYEQYF.

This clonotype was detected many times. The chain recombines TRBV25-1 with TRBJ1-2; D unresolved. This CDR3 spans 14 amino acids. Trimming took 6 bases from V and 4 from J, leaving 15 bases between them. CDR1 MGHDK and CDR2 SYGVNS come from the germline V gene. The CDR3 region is CASRGDVAGYGYTF. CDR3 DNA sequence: TGTGCCAGCAGGGGCGACGTGGCTGGCTATGGCTACACCTTC.

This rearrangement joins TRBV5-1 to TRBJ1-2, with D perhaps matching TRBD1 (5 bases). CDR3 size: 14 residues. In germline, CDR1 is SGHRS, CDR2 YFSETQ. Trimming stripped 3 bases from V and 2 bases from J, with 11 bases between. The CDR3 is CASSSNDRNYGYTF. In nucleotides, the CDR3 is TGCGCCAGCAGCTCTAACGACAGAAACTATGGCTACACCTTC.

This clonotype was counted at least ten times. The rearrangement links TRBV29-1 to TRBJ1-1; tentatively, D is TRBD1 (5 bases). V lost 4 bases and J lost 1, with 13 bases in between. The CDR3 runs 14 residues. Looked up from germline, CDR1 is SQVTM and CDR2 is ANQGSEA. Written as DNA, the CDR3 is TGCAGCGTTGTGGTCGGGGCTACGAACACTGAAGCTTTCTTT. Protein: CSVVVGATNTEAFF.

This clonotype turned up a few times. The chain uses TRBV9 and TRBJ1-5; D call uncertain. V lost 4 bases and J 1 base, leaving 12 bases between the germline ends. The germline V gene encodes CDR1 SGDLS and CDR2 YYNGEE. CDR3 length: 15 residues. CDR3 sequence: CASSPDGISNQPQHF. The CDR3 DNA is TGTGCCAGCAGCCCCGACGGTATCAGCAATCAGCCCCAGCATTTT.

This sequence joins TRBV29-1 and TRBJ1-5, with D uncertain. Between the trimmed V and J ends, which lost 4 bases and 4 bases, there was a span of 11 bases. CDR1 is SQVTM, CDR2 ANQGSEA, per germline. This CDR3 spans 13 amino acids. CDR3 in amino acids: CSVGVLANQPQHF. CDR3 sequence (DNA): TGCAGCGTTGGGGTGCTCGCAAATCAGCCCCAGCATTTT.

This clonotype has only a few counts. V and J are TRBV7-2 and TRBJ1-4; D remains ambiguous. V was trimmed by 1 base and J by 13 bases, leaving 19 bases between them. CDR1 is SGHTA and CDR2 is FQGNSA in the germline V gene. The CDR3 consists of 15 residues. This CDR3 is CASSLDSRAEGLLFF. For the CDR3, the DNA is TGTGCCAGCAGCTTAGATTCGAGGGCAGAAGGCTTACTGTTTTTT.

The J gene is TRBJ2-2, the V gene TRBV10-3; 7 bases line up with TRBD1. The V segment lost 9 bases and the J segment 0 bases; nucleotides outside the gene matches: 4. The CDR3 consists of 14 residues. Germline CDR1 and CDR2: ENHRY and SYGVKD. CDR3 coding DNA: TGTGCCATTACCGGGACAGCGAACACCGGGGAGCTGTTTTTT. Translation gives CAITGTANTGELFF.

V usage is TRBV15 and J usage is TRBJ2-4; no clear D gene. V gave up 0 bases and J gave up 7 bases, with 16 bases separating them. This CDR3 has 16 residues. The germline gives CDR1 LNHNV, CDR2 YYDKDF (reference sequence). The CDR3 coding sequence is TGTGCCACCAGCAGAGATCAACAGTTACCTACCAACATTCAGTACTTC. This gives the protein CATSRDQQLPTNIQYF.

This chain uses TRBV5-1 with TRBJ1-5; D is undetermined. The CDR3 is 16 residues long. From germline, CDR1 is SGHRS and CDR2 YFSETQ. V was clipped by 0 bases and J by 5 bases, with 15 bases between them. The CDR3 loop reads CASSLAWKGAHQPQHF. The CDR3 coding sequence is TGCGCCAGCAGCTTGGCCTGGAAGGGTGCACATCAGCCCCAGCATTTT.

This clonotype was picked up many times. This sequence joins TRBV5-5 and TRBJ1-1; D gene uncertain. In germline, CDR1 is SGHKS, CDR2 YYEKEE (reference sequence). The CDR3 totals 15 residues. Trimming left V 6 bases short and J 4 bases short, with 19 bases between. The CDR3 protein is CASTSKEARGTEAFF. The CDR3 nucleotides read TGTGCCAGCACCTCGAAGGAGGCCCGGGGCACTGAAGCTTTCTTT. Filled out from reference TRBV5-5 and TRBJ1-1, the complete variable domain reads DAGVTQSPTHLIKTRGQQVTLRCSPISGHKSVSWYQQVLGQGPQFIFQYYEKEERGRGNFPDRFSARQFPNYSSELNVNALLLGDSALYLCASTSKEARGTEAFFGQGTRLTVV.

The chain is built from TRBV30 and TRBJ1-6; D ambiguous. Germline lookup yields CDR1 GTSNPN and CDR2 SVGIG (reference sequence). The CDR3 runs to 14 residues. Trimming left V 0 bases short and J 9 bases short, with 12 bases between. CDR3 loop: CAWSVGTGGSPLHF. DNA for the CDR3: TGTGCCTGGAGTGTAGGCACCGGAGGTTCACCCCTCCACTTT.

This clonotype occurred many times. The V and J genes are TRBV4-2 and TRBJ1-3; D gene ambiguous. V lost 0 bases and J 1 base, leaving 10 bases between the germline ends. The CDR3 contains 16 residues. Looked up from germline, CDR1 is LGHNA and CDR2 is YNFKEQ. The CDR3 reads CASSQDLAGSGNTIYF. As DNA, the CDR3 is TGTGCCAGCAGCCAAGATCTAGCCGGGTCTGGAAACACCATATATTTT.

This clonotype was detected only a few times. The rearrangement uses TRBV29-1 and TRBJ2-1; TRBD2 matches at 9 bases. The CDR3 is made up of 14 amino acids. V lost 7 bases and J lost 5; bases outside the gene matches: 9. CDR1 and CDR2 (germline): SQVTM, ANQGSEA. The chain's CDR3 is CSAAGGGGHNEQFF. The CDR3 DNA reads TGCAGCGCTGCGGGAGGGGGCGGCCACAATGAGCAGTTCTTC.

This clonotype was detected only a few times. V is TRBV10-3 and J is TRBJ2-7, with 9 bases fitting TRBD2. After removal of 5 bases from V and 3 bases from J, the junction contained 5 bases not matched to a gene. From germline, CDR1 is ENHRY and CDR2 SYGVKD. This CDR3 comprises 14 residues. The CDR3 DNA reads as TGTGCCATCAGTTTGCGGGGGGGGTTCTACGAGCAGTACTTC. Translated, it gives CAISLRGGFYEQYF.

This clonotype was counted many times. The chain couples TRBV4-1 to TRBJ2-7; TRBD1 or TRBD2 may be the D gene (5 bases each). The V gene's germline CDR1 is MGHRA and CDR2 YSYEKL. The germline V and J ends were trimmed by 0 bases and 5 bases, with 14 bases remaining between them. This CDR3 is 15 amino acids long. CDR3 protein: CASSQELRDPDEQYF. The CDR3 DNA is TGCGCCAGCAGCCAAGAGTTGAGGGACCCGGACGAGCAGTACTTC.

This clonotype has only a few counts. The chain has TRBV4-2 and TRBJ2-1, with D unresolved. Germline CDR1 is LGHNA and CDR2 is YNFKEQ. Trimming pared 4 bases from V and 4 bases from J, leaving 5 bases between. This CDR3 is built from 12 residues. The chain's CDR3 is CASSRAYNEQFF. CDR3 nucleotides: TGTGCCAGCAGCCGAGCGTACAATGAGCAGTTCTTC.

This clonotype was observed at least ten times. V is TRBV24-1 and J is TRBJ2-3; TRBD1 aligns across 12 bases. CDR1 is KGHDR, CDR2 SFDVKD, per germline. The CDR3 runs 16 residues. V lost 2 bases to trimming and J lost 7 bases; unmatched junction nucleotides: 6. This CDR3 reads CATSDSGTGGQYTQYF. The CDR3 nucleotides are TGTGCCACCAGTGATTCCGGGACAGGGGGCCAATATACGCAGTATTTT.

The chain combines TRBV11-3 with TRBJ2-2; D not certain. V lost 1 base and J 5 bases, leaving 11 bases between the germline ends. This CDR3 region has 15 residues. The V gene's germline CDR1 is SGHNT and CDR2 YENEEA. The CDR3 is CASSLGVAVTGELFF. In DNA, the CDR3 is TGTGCCAGCAGCTTAGGGGTGGCGGTGACCGGGGAGCTGTTTTTT.

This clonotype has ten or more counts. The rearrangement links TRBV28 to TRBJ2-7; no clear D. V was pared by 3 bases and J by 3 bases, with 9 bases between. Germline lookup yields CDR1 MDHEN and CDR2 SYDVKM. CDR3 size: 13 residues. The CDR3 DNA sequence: TGTGCCAGCAGTTTCATGCGCGGCTACGAGCAGTACTTC. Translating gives CASSFMRGYEQYF.

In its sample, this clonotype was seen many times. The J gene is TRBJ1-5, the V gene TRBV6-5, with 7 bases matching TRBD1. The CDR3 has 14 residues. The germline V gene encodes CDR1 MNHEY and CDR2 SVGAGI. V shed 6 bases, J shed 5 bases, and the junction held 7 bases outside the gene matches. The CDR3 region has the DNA TGTGCCAGCAGACGACAGGGACCGGATCAGCCCCAGCATTTT. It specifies CASRRQGPDQPQHF.

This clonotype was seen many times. CDR3 DNA sequence: TGTGCCAGCAGTCTTGGGGCAGGGACAGATACGCAGTATTTT. Protein: CASSLGAGTDTQYF. The chain recombines TRBV7-6 with TRBJ2-3, with a possible D match to TRBD1 (5 bases). From germline, CDR1 is SGHVS and CDR2 FNYEAQ. The CDR3 contains 14 residues. With 6 bases removed from V and 3 bases from J, the gap between germline ends came to 13 bases.

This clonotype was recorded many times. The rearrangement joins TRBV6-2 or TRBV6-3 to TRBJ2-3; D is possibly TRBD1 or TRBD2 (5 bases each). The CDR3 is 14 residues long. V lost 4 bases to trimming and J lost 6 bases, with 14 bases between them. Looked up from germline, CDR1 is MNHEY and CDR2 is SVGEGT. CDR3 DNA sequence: TGTGCCAGCAGTTTGGGACGGGGCCTGGATACGCAGTATTTT. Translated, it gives CASSLGRGLDTQYF.

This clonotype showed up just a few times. Here the CDR3 reads CAWVDTSEAFF. CDR3 DNA sequence: TGTGCCTGGGTGGACACCTCTGAAGCTTTCTTT. The chain recombines TRBV30 with TRBJ1-1, with D possibly TRBD1 on 5 matching bases. CDR1 is GTSNPN and CDR2 is SVGIG in the germline V gene (reference sequence). Trimming left V 5 bases short and J 6 bases short, with 10 bases between. The CDR3 sequence is 11 residues long.

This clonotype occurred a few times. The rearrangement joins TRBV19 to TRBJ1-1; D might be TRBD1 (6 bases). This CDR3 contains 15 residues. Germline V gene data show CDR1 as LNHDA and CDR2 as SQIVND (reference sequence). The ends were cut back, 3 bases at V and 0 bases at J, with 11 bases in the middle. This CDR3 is CASSIPDSLNTEAFF. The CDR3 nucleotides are TGTGCCAGTAGTATCCCGGACAGCCTGAACACTGAAGCTTTCTTT.

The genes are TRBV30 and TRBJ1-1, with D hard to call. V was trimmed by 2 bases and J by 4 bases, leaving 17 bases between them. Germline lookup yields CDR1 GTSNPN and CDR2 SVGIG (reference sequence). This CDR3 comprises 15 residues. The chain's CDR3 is CAWSLVGWDITEAFF. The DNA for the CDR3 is TGTGCCTGGAGTCTAGTGGGCTGGGATATCACTGAAGCTTTCTTT.